This passage covers 29 T cell receptor beta chains from one sample sequenced in a study of blood T cell repertoires in COVID-19. Profiling relied on immunoSEQ multiplex PCR, and the TCRdb table lists in-frame clones only, not all of them. In the table there are roughly 150,000 clones, more than 70% of which are singletons. Specimen: peripheral blood. These receptors were obtained from a man between 60 and 75 years old with acute or convalescent COVID-19.

The chain employs TRBV7-2 and TRBJ1-5; D gene ambiguous. From germline, CDR1 is SGHTA and CDR2 FQGNSA. The V gene lost 4 bases and the J gene lost 9 bases, with 22 bases spanning the gap. This CDR3 spans 16 amino acids. CDR3 coding DNA: TGTGCCAGCAGCTCATCGGGGTTTCTCCAAATGTGGCCCCAGCATTTT. Translating gives CASSSSGFLQMWPQHF.

This clone was counted a single time. The CDR3 region has the DNA TGTGCCAGCATAGGGCGACAGGTGGGGACGGCCCAGTACTTC. It specifies CASIGRQVGTAQYF. This chain uses TRBV2 with TRBJ2-5; a weak D match, TRBD1 (6 bases). Germline V lookup: CDR1 SNHLY, CDR2 FYNNEI. V lost 7 bases to trimming and J lost 9 bases, with 21 bases between them. The CDR3 is 14 residues long.

V gene TRBV3-1 (or the pseudogene TRBV3-2) combines with J gene TRBJ2-2, with 10 positions matching TRBD2. This CDR3 is built from 15 residues. The germline gives CDR1 LGHDT, CDR2 YNNKEL (reference sequence). V gave up 4 bases and J gave up 2 bases; unmatched junction bases: 1. The CDR3 spells CASSLAGGNTGELFF. The CDR3 DNA reads as TGTGCCAGCAGCCTAGCGGGGGGAAACACCGGGGAGCTGTTTTTT.

CDR3 amino acids: CASRSDRGSGNTIYF. The CDR3 DNA sequence: TGTGCCAGCAGGTCTGACAGGGGCTCTGGAAACACCATATATTTT. The chain couples TRBV7-9 to TRBJ1-3; 8 bases are a match to TRBD1. J lost 0 bases, V lost 6 bases, and 4 bases had no gene match. The length of the CDR3 is 15 residues. Germline CDR1 SEHNR, CDR2 FQNEAQ (reference sequence). The full variable domain, in which reference TRBV7-9 and TRBJ1-3 provide the parts outside the CDR3, is DTGVSQNPRHKITKRGQNVTFRCDPISEHNRLYWYRQTLGQGPEFLTYFQNEAQLEKSRLLSDRFSAERPKGSFSTLEIQRTEQGDSAMYLCASRSDRGSGNTIYFGEGSWLTVV.

V gene TRBV6-2 or TRBV6-3 combines with J gene TRBJ2-1; a possible D gene is TRBD1 (6 bases). Trimming removed 2 bases from V and 13 bases from J, with 9 bases in between. Per germline, CDR1 MNHEY and CDR2 SVGEGT. The CDR3 sequence is 11 residues long. CDR3 sequence: CASSYRGNQFF. The CDR3 nucleotides are TGTGCCAGCAGTTACAGGGGGAATCAGTTCTTC.

This clone has just one count. The chain uses TRBV4-2 and TRBJ2-1, with TRBD2 matching 10 bases. V shed 4 bases, J shed 2 bases, and the junction held 5 bases outside the gene matches. The CDR3 length is 16 residues. Germline CDR1 and CDR2: LGHNA and YNFKEQ. CDR3 region: CASSPRTSGTYNEQFF. CDR3 DNA sequence: TGTGCCAGCAGCCCCCGGACTAGCGGAACCTACAATGAGCAGTTCTTC.

The chain employs TRBV4-1 and TRBJ1-5, with D maybe TRBD1 (6 bases). The CDR3 has 16 amino acids. The germline CDR1 and CDR2 sequences are MGHRA and YSYEKL. V was clipped by 4 bases and J by 3 bases, with 16 bases between them. The CDR3 loop reads CASSREPGEYNQPQHF. For the CDR3, the DNA is TGCGCCAGCAGCCGCGAACCAGGGGAATACAATCAGCCCCAGCATTTT.

J is TRBJ1-1 and V is TRBV21-1; whether TRBD1, the table's D call, matches the DNA was not checked. TRBV21-1 is annotated as a pseudogene. There are 18 residues in the CDR3. The CDR3 is CASSKDPRQAGMNTEAFF. DNA of the CDR3: TGTGCCAGCAGCAAAGATCCCCGACAGGCCGGCATGAACACTGAAGCTTTCTTT.

J is TRBJ1-1 and V is TRBV2; perhaps TRBD1 as D (5 bases). Germline assignment: CDR1 SNHLY and CDR2 FYNNEI. V was pared by 9 bases and J by 0 bases, with 11 bases between. The CDR3 spans 13 residues. In nucleotides, the CDR3 is TGTGCCAGTCAAGACAGATTGAACACTGAAGCTTTCTTT. Translated, it gives CASQDRLNTEAFF.

CDR3 amino acids: CASSRTENEKLFF. The CDR3 DNA sequence: TGTGCCAGCAGTAGGACAGAAAATGAAAAACTGTTTTTT. The chain recombines TRBV2 with TRBJ1-4; D is possibly TRBD1 (6 bases). Trimming shortened V by 5 bases and J by 5 bases, and 9 bases separated the two germline ends. The germline V gene encodes CDR1 SNHLY and CDR2 FYNNEI. The CDR3 length is 13 residues.

This sequence joins TRBV6-5 and TRBJ2-7; D ambiguous. The CDR3 spans 15 residues. Looked up from germline, CDR1 is MNHEY and CDR2 is SVGAGI. Trimming shortened V by 2 bases and J by 0 bases, and 11 bases separated the two germline ends. The CDR3 protein is CASSYGAPSSYEQYF. Written as DNA, the CDR3 is TGTGCCAGCAGTTACGGAGCACCTAGCTCCTACGAGCAGTACTTC.

This chain connects TRBV13 to TRBJ2-5; 7 bases are shared with TRBD2. The CDR3 loop spans 14 amino acids. CDR1 and CDR2 (germline): PRHDT, FYEKMQ (reference sequence). The trim removed 5 bases at V and 7 bases at J, leaving 10 bases unmatched. The chain's CDR3 is CASSPGGGPWTQYF. CDR3 DNA sequence: TGTGCCAGCAGCCCTGGGGGGGGTCCGTGGACCCAGTACTTC.

The V call is TRBV5-4, the J call TRBJ1-5; TRBD1 matches at 9 bases. The germline V gene encodes CDR1 SGHNT and CDR2 YYREEE (reference sequence). V was pared by 3 bases and J by 1 base, with 2 bases of the junction left unmatched. CDR3 length: 15 amino acids. The CDR3 sequence: CASSSGTGSNQPQHF. CDR3 bases: TGTGCCAGCAGCTCCGGGACAGGGAGCAATCAGCCCCAGCATTTT.

CDR3 nucleotides: TGTGCCTGGAGTGTAGACTTTCTCCAACGAGATACGCAGTATTTT. Amino acid sequence: CAWSVDFLQRDTQYF. The chain couples TRBV30 to TRBJ2-3; D ambiguous. There are 15 residues in the CDR3. Germline loops: CDR1 GTSNPN, CDR2 SVGIG (reference sequence). V lost 0 bases, J lost 5 bases, and 15 bases lay in between.

As DNA, the CDR3 is TGTGCCAGTAGGTTGCGGGCCGGCAATCAGCCCCAGCATTTT. The encoded protein is CASRLRAGNQPQHF. The chain recombines TRBV19 with TRBJ1-5; D is uncertain. Germline loops: CDR1 LNHDA, CDR2 SQIVND (reference sequence). V dropped 6 bases and J dropped 2 bases, with 11 bases sitting between them. CDR3 size: 14 residues. Full variable domain (remainder filled in from reference TRBV19 and TRBJ1-5): DGGITQSPKYLFRKEGQNVTLSCEQNLNHDAMYWYRQDPGQGLRLIYYSQIVNDFQKGDIAEGYSVSREKKESFPLTVTSAQKNPTAFYLCASRLRAGNQPQHFGDGTRLSIL.

The J gene is TRBJ1-2, the V gene TRBV3-1 (or the pseudogene TRBV3-2); D is possibly TRBD1 (5 bases). From germline, CDR1 is LGHDT and CDR2 YNNKEL (reference sequence). The V and J ends lost 0 bases and 6 bases respectively, with 23 bases between them. The CDR3 has 18 amino acids. The CDR3 DNA is TGTGCCAGCAGCCAAGATCGCCCGGGGGGGGTCCGCTCAGATGGCTACACCTTC. Protein: CASSQDRPGGVRSDGYTF.

The chain is built from TRBV6-6 and TRBJ2-7, with D maybe TRBD2 (7 bases). The CDR3 length is 14 residues. The germline CDR1 and CDR2 sequences are MNHNY and SVGAGI (reference sequence). Trimming removed 6 bases at V and 3 bases at J, with 15 bases between. In DNA, the CDR3 is TGTGCCAGCAGGGGGGGGGCTAAGGGCTACGAGCAGTACTTC. Translating gives CASRGGAKGYEQYF.

This rearrangement joins TRBV7-2 to TRBJ1-3; the D gene is possibly TRBD1 (6 bases). The CDR3 sequence is 16 residues long. Trimming stripped 5 bases from V and 0 bases from J, with 14 bases between. Germline V gene sequence: CDR1 SGHTA, CDR2 FQGNSA. CDR3 bases: TGTGCCAGCAGCACCGGACAGCCTGGCTCTGGAAACACCATATATTTT. Translating it yields CASSTGQPGSGNTIYF.

The chain links TRBV7-9 to TRBJ1-1; TRBD1 agrees at 7 bases. V lost 1 base to trimming and J lost 4 bases; unmatched junction nucleotides: 12. Germline V gene data show CDR1 as SEHNR and CDR2 as FQNEAQ (reference sequence). The CDR3 loop spans 17 amino acids. The CDR3 region is CASSLVGRQGRGTEAFF. DNA of the CDR3: TGTGCCAGCAGCTTAGTAGGGAGACAGGGCCGGGGCACTGAAGCTTTCTTT.

The rearrangement joins TRBV6-2 or TRBV6-3 to TRBJ2-1; D might be TRBD1 (5 bases). The germline V gene has CDR1 MNHEY and CDR2 SVGEGT. V was clipped by 4 bases and J by 9 bases, with 13 bases between them. The CDR3 has 13 residues. CDR3 nucleotides: TGTGCCAGCAGTTTCCGGACACCTCGTGAGCAGTTCTTC. Translation: CASSFRTPREQFF.

The rearrangement joins TRBV20-1 to TRBJ2-7, with 15 bases identical to TRBD2. CDR3 length: 17 amino acids. Losses at the gene ends were 5 bases for V and 5 bases for J; bases not matched to a gene: 13. CDR1 and CDR2 from the germline V gene are DFQATT and SNEGSKA (reference sequence). This CDR3 reads CSARGLAGGSLRNEQYF. CDR3 DNA: TGCAGTGCTCGTGGACTAGCGGGGGGGAGCTTGAGAAACGAGCAGTACTTC.

The V and J genes are TRBV24-1 and TRBJ2-2, with a tentative D call TRBD2 (7 bases). The CDR3 covers 17 residues. The germline V gene has CDR1 KGHDR and CDR2 SFDVKD. Trimming took off 3 bases at V and 3 bases at J, with 16 bases between the two ends. In DNA, the CDR3 is TGTGCCACCAGTGATCCCCTTGAAGGGGGGGACACCGGGGAGCTGTTTTTT. As protein: CATSDPLEGGDTGELFF.

The V and J genes are TRBV3-1 (or the pseudogene TRBV3-2) and TRBJ2-7, with 8 bases fitting TRBD2. The CDR3 extends over 15 amino acids. Germline CDR1 and CDR2: LGHDT and YNNKEL (reference sequence). J lost 4 bases, V lost 1 base, and 6 bases had no gene match. CDR3 coding DNA: TGTGCCAGCAGCCAAGGGCCCGGGGGGGGTTACGAGCAGTACTTC. Translated: CASSQGPGGGYEQYF.

The chain employs TRBV11-2 and TRBJ2-7; D is possibly TRBD2 (5 bases). The germline V and J ends were trimmed by 3 bases and 7 bases, with 13 bases remaining between them. Germline V gives CDR1 SGHAT, CDR2 FQNNGV. This CDR3 spans 13 amino acids. The CDR3 reads CASSFWTRGEQYF. CDR3 nucleotides: TGTGCCAGCAGCTTTTGGACCCGAGGGGAGCAGTACTTC.

The J gene is TRBJ1-5, the V gene TRBV2; D perhaps matches TRBD1 (6 bases). Germline V lookup: CDR1 SNHLY, CDR2 FYNNEI. Trimming stripped 7 bases from V and 11 bases from J, with 18 bases between. There are 13 residues in the CDR3. Written as DNA, the CDR3 is TGTGCCAGCAAGGAAGGGGGTGCCGGGTCCCAGCATTTT. This translates into CASKEGGAGSQHF.

This chain connects TRBV3-1 (or the pseudogene TRBV3-2) to TRBJ1-4; possibly TRBD1 for D (5 bases). The CDR3 length is 15 residues. Germline V CDR1 and CDR2: LGHDT, YNNKEL (reference sequence). V lost 1 base and J lost 8, with 14 bases in between. In nucleotides, the CDR3 is TGTGCCAGCAGCCAAGTGAGGCAGGGCGGCGAAAAACTGTTTTTT. It codes for CASSQVRQGGEKLFF.

The chain carries TRBV18 and TRBJ1-6, with TRBD1 as a possible D gene (5 bases). V dropped 5 bases and J dropped 3 bases, with 8 bases sitting between them. This CDR3 has 14 residues. Germline-derived CDR1 and CDR2 are KGHSH and LQKENI. The CDR3 is CASSVTDYNSPLHF. DNA of the CDR3: TGTGCCAGCTCAGTGACAGACTATAATTCACCCCTCCACTTT.

V usage is TRBV2 and J usage is TRBJ1-1; 7 bases fit TRBD1. The germline V gene has CDR1 SNHLY and CDR2 FYNNEI. The CDR3 spans 15 residues. Losses at the gene ends were 4 bases for V and 5 bases for J; bases not matched to a gene: 10. DNA for the CDR3: TGTGCCAGCAGTGCCGACAGGGCAAGCGTTACTGAAGCTTTCTTT. This gives the protein CASSADRASVTEAFF.

The chain employs TRBV27 and TRBJ2-2; TRBD2 matches 12 bases. J gave up 5 bases and V 7 bases, and 8 bases lay outside the gene matches. Germline-derived CDR1 and CDR2 are MNHEY and SMNVEV (reference sequence). This CDR3 spans 16 amino acids. CDR3: CASTPSGGAYTGELFF. The CDR3 DNA reads as TGTGCCAGCACCCCTAGCGGGGGGGCCTATACCGGGGAGCTGTTTTTT.